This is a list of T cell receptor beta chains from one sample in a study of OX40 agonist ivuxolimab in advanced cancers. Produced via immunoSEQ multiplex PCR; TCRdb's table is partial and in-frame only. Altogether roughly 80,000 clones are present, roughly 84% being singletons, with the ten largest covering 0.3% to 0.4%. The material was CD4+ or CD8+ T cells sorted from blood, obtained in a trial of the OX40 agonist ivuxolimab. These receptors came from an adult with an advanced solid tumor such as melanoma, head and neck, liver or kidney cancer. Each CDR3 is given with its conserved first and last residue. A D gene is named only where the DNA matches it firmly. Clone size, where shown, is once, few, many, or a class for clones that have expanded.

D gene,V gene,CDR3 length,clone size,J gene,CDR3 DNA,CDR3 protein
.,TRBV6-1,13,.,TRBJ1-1,TGTGCCAGCAGTGAAAGAATCGACACTGAAGCTTTCTTT,CASSERIDTEAFF
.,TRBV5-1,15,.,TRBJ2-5,TGCGCCAGCAGCTTGGCCGGAAGGGGCTGGGAGACCCAGTACTTC,CASSLAGRGWETQYF
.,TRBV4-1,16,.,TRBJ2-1,TGCGCCAGCAGCCAAGTCCGAGCGAGCTCCTACAATGAGCAGTTCTTC,CASSQVRASSYNEQFF
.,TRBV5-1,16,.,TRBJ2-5,TGCGCCAGCAGCTTGCCCCATGGGGCCCAGGGAGAGACCCAGTACTTC,CASSLPHGAQGETQYF
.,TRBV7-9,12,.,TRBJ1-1,TGTGCTAGTAGTCTCATGAACACTGAAGCTTTCTTT,CASSLMNTEAFF
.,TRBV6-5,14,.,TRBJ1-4,TGTGCCAGCAGTTACTCAGGGTTGGGAGAAAAACTGTTTTTT,CASSYSGLGEKLFF
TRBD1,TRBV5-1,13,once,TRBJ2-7,TGCGCCAGCAGCTCGGGACAGGTCTACGAGCAGTACTTC,CASSSGQVYEQYF
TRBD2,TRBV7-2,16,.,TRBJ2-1,TGTGCCAGCAGCTTATCAAGGACTAGCGGCTACAATGAGCAGTTCTTC,CASSLSRTSGYNEQFF
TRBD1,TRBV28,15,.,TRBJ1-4,TGTGCCAGCAGTGCCGGACAGGCAACTAATGAAAAACTGTTTTTT,CASSAGQATNEKLFF
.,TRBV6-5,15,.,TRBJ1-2,TGTGCCAGCAGTCCGTGGACAGCAATCAACTATGGCTACACCTTC,CASSPWTAINYGYTF
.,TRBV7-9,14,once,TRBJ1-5,TGTGCCAGCAGCTTAAATAAACAGGGTCAGCCCCAGCATTTT,CASSLNKQGQPQHF
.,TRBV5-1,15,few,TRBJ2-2,TGCGCCAGCAGCAGAGGGAGCCTAAACACCGGGGAGCTGTTTTTT,CASSRGSLNTGELFF
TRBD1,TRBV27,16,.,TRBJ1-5,TGTGCCAGCAGTGTTCCGGGACAGGGGGCTAATCAGCCCCAGCATTTT,CASSVPGQGANQPQHF
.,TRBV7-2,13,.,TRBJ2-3,TGTGCCAGCAGCCCCCCGGGCGGAGGTACGCAGTATTTT,CASSPPGGGTQYF
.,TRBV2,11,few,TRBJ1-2,TGTGCCAGCAGTAAGGGCTATGGCTACACCTTC,CASSKGYGYTF
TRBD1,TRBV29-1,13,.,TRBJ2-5,TGCAGCGTTGAGCCGACAGGGATGGAGACCCAGTACTTC,CSVEPTGMETQYF
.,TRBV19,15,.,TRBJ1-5,TGTGCCAGTAGTATAACAGCAAACTTAAATCAGCCCCAGCATTTT,CASSITANLNQPQHF
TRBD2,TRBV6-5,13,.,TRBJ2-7,TGTGCCAGCAGACTTAGCGGGAGCTACGAGCAGTACTTC,CASRLSGSYEQYF
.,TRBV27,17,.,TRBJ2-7,TGTGCCAGCAGTCCCAGGGGCCTACTACCGTCTTCCGACGAGCAGTACTTC,CASSPRGLLPSSDEQYF
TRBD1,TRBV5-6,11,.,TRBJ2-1,TGTGCCAGCAGCACCCGGGACAGGAAGTTCTTC,CASSTRDRKFF
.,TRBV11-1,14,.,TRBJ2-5,TGTGCCAGCAGCTTTTCTCCCTTTCAAGAGACCCAGTACTTC,CASSFSPFQETQYF
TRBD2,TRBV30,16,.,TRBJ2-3,TGTGCCTGGAGTGTACAACTAGCGGGACCTACAGATACGCAGTATTTT,CAWSVQLAGPTDTQYF
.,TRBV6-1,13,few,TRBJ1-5,TGTGCCGGGGCGGCCGAAAGCAATCAGCCCCAGCATTTT,CAGAAESNQPQHF